One and the same sample provided the 6 T cell receptor beta chains below, sequenced in a study of T cells expressing NK-cell markers. TCRdb re-called the 5' RACE reads, yielding one record per CDR3 amino acid sequence without DNA. The table gives about 380,000 distinct CDR3 sequences; the top ten clones make up under 6.5% of it. The sequencing input was blood T cells: a sorted CD56 or NKG2C T cell subset, CD4+ or CD8+ T cells, or bulk PBMC T cells (not recorded which). These receptors originate from a man aged 18-75 years in good health.

This chain connects TRBV6-5 to TRBJ1-2; TCRdb indicates TRBD1, and absent DNA this call remains unverified. Looked up from germline, CDR1 is MNHEY and CDR2 is SVGAGI. The CDR3 loop spans 15 amino acids. The CDR3 region is CASSYAGRGNYGYTF.

The chain combines TRBV6-6 with TRBJ2-2; lacking DNA, the TRBD1 call made by TCRdb goes unchecked. The V gene's germline CDR1 is MNHNY and CDR2 SVGAGI (reference sequence). The CDR3 is 12 residues long. The CDR3 reads CASNDRAGELFF.

CDR3 residues: CASSVKDRGNYNEQFF. The rearrangement joins TRBV11-1 to TRBJ2-1; TCRdb selects TRBD1, and the lack of DNA leaves this call unchecked. This CDR3 has 16 amino acids. In germline, CDR1 is SGHAT, CDR2 FQDESV (reference sequence).

The rearrangement joins TRBV7-3 to TRBJ1-1; without DNA, the TCRdb call of TRBD1 cannot be checked. Germline V gives CDR1 SGHTA, CDR2 FQGTGA. This CDR3 region has 12 residues. The CDR3 sequence: CASSPRPPEAFF. The whole variable domain, filled in from reference TRBV7-3 and TRBJ1-1, reads GAGVSQTPSNKVTEKGKYVELRCDPISGHTALYWYRQSLGQGPEFLIYFQGTGAADDSGLPNDRFFAVRPEGSVSTLKIQRTERGDSAVYLCASSPRPPEAFFGQGTRLTVV.

The rearrangement uses TRBV2 and TRBJ2-7; TCRdb outputs TRBD1, but without DNA this stays unchecked. The CDR3 is made up of 16 amino acids. The germline gives CDR1 SNHLY, CDR2 FYNNEI. The CDR3 region is CASSEWGQGAPYEQYF.

This rearrangement joins TRBV20-1 to TRBJ2-5; the TCRdb D gene call, TRBD2, has no DNA to confirm it. Germline V gives CDR1 DFQATT, CDR2 SNEGSKA (reference sequence). The CDR3 has 15 residues. This CDR3 reads CSASLNTGGPETQYF.